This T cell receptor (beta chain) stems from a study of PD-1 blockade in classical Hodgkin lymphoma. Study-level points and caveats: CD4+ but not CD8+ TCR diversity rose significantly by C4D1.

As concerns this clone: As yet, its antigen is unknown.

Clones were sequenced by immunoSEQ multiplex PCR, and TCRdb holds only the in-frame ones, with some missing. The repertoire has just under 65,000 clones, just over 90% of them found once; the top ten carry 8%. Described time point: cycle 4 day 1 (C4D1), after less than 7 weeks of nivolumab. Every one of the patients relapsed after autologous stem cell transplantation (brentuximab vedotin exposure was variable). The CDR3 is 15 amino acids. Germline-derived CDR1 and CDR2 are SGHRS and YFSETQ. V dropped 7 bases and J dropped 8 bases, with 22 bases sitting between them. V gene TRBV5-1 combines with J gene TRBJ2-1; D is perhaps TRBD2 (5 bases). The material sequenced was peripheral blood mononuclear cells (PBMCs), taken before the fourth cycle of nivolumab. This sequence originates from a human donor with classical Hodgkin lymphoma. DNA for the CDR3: TGCGCCAGCCACCCCACAACTAGTTCGGTCGATGAGCAGTTCTTC. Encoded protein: CASHPTTSSVDEQFF.